Described below is a single T cell receptor beta chain sequence and its context. Its antigen is currently unknown. Alongside a J-beta primer mix, a sample-barcoded 5' primer served in a second PCR lasting about 7 to 11 cycles. The template-switch adaptor, which had 12 random nucleotides, put a tag on each cDNA molecule. A single record per CDR3 protein comes from TCRdb applying MiXCR to the 5' RACE reads. The sample includes hundreds of thousands of distinct CDR3 sequences, roughly 27% of them seen just once. The record originates from a study of blood T cells in healthy people across ages. Whole-study findings and limits: Estimates based on one million T cells were treated as lower bounds.

Samples each yielded at least 6 micrograms of total RNA. CDR3 length: 16 amino acids. Looked up from germline, CDR1 is MRHNA and CDR2 is SNTAGT. The V gene end was trimmed by 0 bases and the J gene end by 7 bases; junction bases not matched to a gene: 5. The receptor was derived from a woman in her sixties or seventies in good health. The sample consisted of blood. The chain recombines TRBV6-4 with TRBJ2-1, with TRBD1 identical over 11 bases. This CDR3 reads CASSDSIGQGANEQFF. In nucleotides, the CDR3 is TGTGCCAGCAGTGACTCCATAGGACAGGGGGCTAATGAGCAGTTCTTC.